This T cell receptor (beta chain) comes out of a study of blood T cell repertoires in COVID-19 (TCRdb year 2020). Broadly, across the study: Samples covering the acute and convalescent phases of COVID-19 were provided by collaborators in the United States, Italy and Spain. The material from the prospective study consisted of cDNA or gDNA derived from T cells, B-cell-depleted T cells, or PBMCs. Deeply sampled blood TCRbeta repertoires from subjects exposed to, actively infected with, or recovered from COVID-19 were included in the dataset. The repertoires were made available in a free public database intended to serve as a resource for research on the immune response to SARS-CoV-2. The samples were drawn from two sources: the first 160 participants of the ongoing ImmuneRACE study, and 950 to 1,500 subjects contributed by 6 global collaborators. The sample metadata nearly always contained a de-identified subject ID, COVID-19 status, age in years and sex. Where available, HLA class I and class II types were obtained from metadata supplied by the sample provider rather than from assay-based typing.

At one collaborating source in Seattle, patients were enrolled during active infection and were followed longitudinally through the course of disease. Each collaborating institution followed its own protocols to collect whole blood in K2EDTA tubes. For TCRbeta analysis, collaborators shipped samples in one of three forms: frozen whole blood, isolated PBMCs, or DNA extracted from either of those sample types. The immunoSEQ Assay, a bias-controlled multiplex PCR, was used to amplify TCRbeta CDR3 regions from genomic DNA. The study's processing was this. The number of nucleated cells in each sample was estimated by amplification of reference gene primers within the assay. Sequence reads were collapsed and filtered to measure the absolute abundance of every unique TCRbeta CDR3 rearrangement. For each sample, productive Simpson clonality was calculated as the square root of Simpson's diversity index over productive rearrangements. TCRdb holds this immuneACCESS table with in-frame rearrangements only. Some clones are missing; in checked studies, unresolved V genes explain under half, and the rest has no known cause. V and J calls and clone size are as listed in that table; D and trimming were resolved from the DNA. This sample lists tens of thousands of clones; more than 80% were detected once. The top ten clones comprise roughly 0.35% of the sample.

The CDR3 runs 16 amino acids, cysteine and phenylalanine included. Of the read, only the CDR3 DNA is kept; its 48 bases are in frame from base 1. V is cut by 2 bases and J by 8 bases, and the space between the germline ends is 16 bases. From the germline V gene, CDR1 is MNHEY and CDR2 is SVGAGI. On this clone itself: Its antigen specificity is not known. Base quality data are lacking; no much larger clone is found one base away.

The paper's findings and limits, for the study overall: How much clinical and demographic metadata was included differed by source and by participant, and the metadata was provided uncurated.

Recombination linked TRBV6-5 to TRBJ1-6; TRBD1 is a weak D gene call, 6 bases matching. The sequenced material came from peripheral blood. This clonotype originated in a man aged 50-59 years with COVID-19, enrolled during active disease. For the CDR3, the sequence is CASSYGGGLLDSPLHF. The DNA sequence follows: TGTGCCAGCAGTTACGGGGGGGGCCTTTTGGATTCACCCCTCCACTTT.